The present TCR beta chain was sequenced within a study of beta chain features in type 1 diabetes. This clone was counted between two and nine times. The V end lost 2 bases, the J end lost 10 bases, and 12 bases lay between the germline ends. The germline CDR1 and CDR2 sequences are SGHKS and YYEKEE (reference sequence). CDR3 size: 12 residues. Investigators reverse transcribed all isolated RNA, so they sequenced expressed TCRB transcripts. The average output of naive, central memory and regulatory T cell samples was several million reads. The table came from immunoSEQ multiplex PCR; TCRdb's copy has only in-frame clones and leaves some out. The sample has hundreds of thousands of clones; around 13% are singletons.

Sequencing was carried out using central memory CD4+ T cells from blood. The origin of this receptor is a man aged 25 to 40 in good health. V and J are TRBV5-5 and TRBJ1-2; maybe TRBD1 (5 bases). CDR3 bases: TGTGCCAGCAGCTTTCGCGGGGGGAACTACACCTTC. It codes for CASSFRGGNYTF. The variable domain in full, completed from reference TRBV5-5 and TRBJ1-2, reads DAGVTQSPTHLIKTRGQQVTLRCSPISGHKSVSWYQQVLGQGPQFIFQYYEKEERGRGNFPDRFSARQFPNYSSELNVNALLLGDSALYLCASSFRGGNYTFGSGTRLTVV.